Shown below are 27 T cell receptor beta chains from a single sample sequenced in a study of T-cell reconstitution after alpha-beta-depleted transplantation in children (dated by TCRdb to 2016 to 2017). Which antigens these TCRs recognize remains unknown. The intended sense of this specimen's treatment or condition label: allogeneic hematopoietic cell transplantation with graft depleted of TCRalphabeta T cells and CD19 B cells. Libraries came from PCR. The listed sequencing device is Illumina HiSeq 2500. TCR libraries were prepared with molecular barcoding, using unique molecular identifiers to normalize TCRbeta repertoire quantification. The raw public reads went through TCRdb reprocessing: fastp at Q25, MiXCR clone calling, in-frame beta chains kept. Rows matching on CDR3 protein sequence are summarized as one entry with the most common DNA and genes. For this sample the table gives fewer than 350,000 distinct CDR3 sequences, of which roughly 8.2% were detected only once. Approximately 8.2% of the sample belongs to the ten largest clones.

Overall study outcomes, separate from this receptor: Hyperexpanded clone frequencies declined over subsequent months; after one year, T-cell counts and TCRbeta diversity were mostly attributed to newly produced T cells.

Sample: peripheral blood, taken 360 days after TCRalphabeta/CD19-depleted stem cell transplant. The source of these receptors is a female patient aged 2-9 years who had a stem cell transplant for Fanconi anemia, so the T cells may come from the graft donor.

This clonotype was observed a handful of times. The rearrangement links TRBV7-9 to TRBJ1-1; D possibly corresponds to TRBD1 (5 bases). Between the trimmed V and J ends, which lost 6 bases and 3 bases, there was a span of 17 bases. This CDR3 region has 15 residues. Germline CDR1 is SEHNR and CDR2 is FQNEAQ (reference sequence). The CDR3 spells CASRMPLGGHTEAFF. The CDR3, as DNA: TGTGCCAGCAGGATGCCGTTGGGGGGTCACACTGAAGCTTTCTTT.

This clonotype was counted ten times or more. The chain uses TRBV2 and TRBJ1-1; D uncertain. The CDR3 is 14 amino acids. The V gene's germline CDR1 is SNHLY and CDR2 FYNNEI. The ends were cut back, 3 bases at V and 5 bases at J, with 13 bases in the middle. CDR3 nucleotides: TGTGCCAGCAGTGATAGCGGGATATGGACTGAAGCTTTCTTT. This sequence encodes CASSDSGIWTEAFF.

A few counts support this clonotype. V usage is TRBV20-1 and J usage is TRBJ2-1; no firm D call. The CDR3 length is 13 residues. Germline V gives CDR1 DFQATT, CDR2 SNEGSKA (reference sequence). Trimming cost V 1 base and J 2 bases, with 6 bases left between them. CDR3 region: CSARASPYNEQFF. DNA for the CDR3: TGCAGTGCTAGAGCTTCACCCTACAATGAGCAGTTCTTC.

This clonotype was seen repeatedly, ten times or more. V is TRBV12-3 or TRBV12-4 and J is TRBJ2-5; D possibly corresponds to TRBD1 (5 bases). Between the trimmed V and J ends, which lost 3 bases and 5 bases, there was a span of 13 bases. There are 14 residues in the CDR3. The CDR3: CASSFRVLGETQYF. The DNA for the CDR3 is TGTGCCAGCAGTTTCAGGGTTCTTGGGGAGACCCAGTACTTC.

This clonotype has only a few counts. This chain uses TRBV18 with TRBJ1-2, with 10 bases matching TRBD1. The germline CDR1 and CDR2 sequences are KGHSH and LQKENI. Trimming at V came to 5 bases and at J to 7 bases, leaving 13 bases not matched to a gene. The CDR3 covers 16 residues. CDR3 sequence (DNA): TGTGCCAGCTCAGCTTTACCGGGACAGGGGCCATCTGGCTACACCTTC. It yields the protein CASSALPGQGPSGYTF.

This clonotype turned up a few times. The rearrangement joins TRBV4-3 to TRBJ1-5, with D hard to call. The V gene lost 8 bases and the J gene lost 1 base, with 12 bases spanning the gap. Germline lookup yields CDR1 LGHNA and CDR2 YSLEER. This CDR3 has 14 amino acids. Here the CDR3 DNA reads TGCGCCAGCTCCGGGAGGGTGAGCAATCAGCCCCAGCATTTT. Translating gives CASSGRVSNQPQHF.

This chain connects TRBV6-1 to TRBJ1-1; unclear D gene. CDR1 MNHNS and CDR2 SASEGT come from the germline V gene. CDR3 length: 15 amino acids. Trimming removed 5 bases from V and 4 bases from J, with 17 bases in between. Here the CDR3 DNA reads TGTGCCAGCAGTAATAGAGAGGATTGGAGCACTGAAGCTTTCTTT. It yields the protein CASSNREDWSTEAFF.

This clonotype was counted a single time. Possible read error: a much larger clone is one base away. The V gene is TRBV19, the J gene TRBJ2-7; D is ambiguous. V shed 5 bases and J shed 0 bases, with 5 bases lying between them. The germline gives CDR1 LNHDA, CDR2 SQIVND (reference sequence). There are 12 residues in the CDR3. CDR3 protein: CASSDGSYEQYF. The CDR3 coding sequence is TGTGCCAGTAGTGACGGCTCCTACGAGCAGTACTTC.

The chain couples TRBV5-6 to TRBJ2-1, with D possibly being TRBD2 (6 bases). V gave up 0 bases and J gave up 6 bases, with 13 bases separating them. CDR3 length: 15 amino acids. CDR1 SGHDT and CDR2 YYEEEE come from the germline V gene. For the CDR3, the DNA is TGTGCCAGCAGCTTGGCGGTGCGGGGCCTCAATGAGCAGTTCTTC. Encoded protein: CASSLAVRGLNEQFF.

This clonotype was observed many times. V is TRBV28 and J is TRBJ2-1; D is possibly TRBD1 (6 bases). CDR3 length: 13 amino acids. Trimming pared 8 bases from V and 0 bases from J, leaving 8 bases between. Germline CDR1 is MDHEN and CDR2 is SYDVKM. The chain's CDR3 is CASGQSSYNEQFF. CDR3 coding DNA: TGTGCCAGCGGACAGTCCTCCTACAATGAGCAGTTCTTC.

The chain is built from TRBV14 and TRBJ1-1, with unresolved D. The CDR3 consists of 15 residues. Trimming left V 0 bases short and J 1 base short, with 9 bases between. Per germline, CDR1 SGHDN and CDR2 FVKESK. CDR3 loop: CASSQEIGGNTEAFF. DNA of the CDR3: TGTGCCAGCAGCCAAGAGATAGGCGGGAACACTGAAGCTTTCTTT.

This clonotype has just a few counts. V gene TRBV7-8 combines with J gene TRBJ1-1; D gene uncertain. Per the germline V gene, CDR1 is SGHVS and CDR2 is FQNEAQ. The V end lost 5 bases, the J end lost 0 bases, and 13 bases lay between the germline ends. This CDR3 has 15 residues. The CDR3, as DNA: TGTGCCAGCAGCCAGTCCCTGTTCATGAACACTGAAGCTTTCTTT. Protein product: CASSQSLFMNTEAFF.

The chain is built from TRBV5-6 and TRBJ2-2, with D hard to call. The CDR3 sequence is 14 residues long. V was shortened by 0 bases and J by 3 bases, with 6 bases between the two germline ends. Per germline, CDR1 SGHDT and CDR2 YYEEEE. The CDR3 spells CASSLVPDTGELFF. The CDR3 nucleotides read TGTGCCAGCAGCTTGGTCCCGGACACCGGGGAGCTGTTTTTT.

At least ten counts were recorded for this clonotype. Here the CDR3 DNA reads TGTGCCAGCGAATCAGGGTTCGAGCAGTACGTC. Translation gives CASESGFEQYV. The V and J genes are TRBV28 and TRBJ2-7; D perhaps matches TRBD1 (5 bases). Germline CDR1 and CDR2: MDHEN and SYDVKM. CDR3 size: 11 residues. Trimming shortened V by 8 bases and J by 6 bases, and 11 bases separated the two germline ends.

This clonotype was detected only a few times. The chain carries TRBV12-3 or TRBV12-4 and TRBJ1-2; no reliable D call. The CDR3 runs to 16 residues. The V end was cut by 4 bases, the J end by 0 bases, with 15 bases between. CDR3 amino acids: CASSSWQLPANYGYTF. The CDR3 coding sequence is TGTGCCAGCAGTTCATGGCAGTTACCAGCTAACTATGGCTACACCTTC.

The table lists this clonotype with many counts. V gene TRBV6-5 combines with J gene TRBJ1-1, with D possibly TRBD1 on 5 matching bases. The ends were cut back, 2 bases at V and 1 base at J, with 11 bases in the middle. This CDR3 has 15 amino acids. CDR1 and CDR2 (germline): MNHEY, SVGAGI. The CDR3 is CASSYLWGKNTEAFF. The DNA for the CDR3 is TGTGCCAGCAGTTACCTCTGGGGCAAGAACACTGAAGCTTTCTTT.

This clonotype was counted at least ten times. This chain links TRBV9 with TRBJ2-1; TRBD2 might be the D (6 bases). The CDR3 is 15 residues long. Deletions cut 3 bases from V and 10 bases from J, with 20 bases between. The V gene's germline CDR1 is SGDLS and CDR2 YYNGEE. The CDR3 loop is CASSATGLPRGEQFF. CDR3 sequence (DNA): TGTGCCAGCAGCGCGACGGGACTGCCCCGGGGGGAGCAGTTCTTC.

This clonotype has a handful of counts. The chain combines TRBV3-1 with TRBJ1-1, with TRBD1 identical over 11 bases. The V segment lost 4 bases and the J segment 3 bases; nucleotides outside the gene matches: 10. Germline V gene lookup returns CDR1 LGHDT and CDR2 YNNKEL (reference sequence). The CDR3 runs to 17 residues. The CDR3 here is CASSRRRTGGWYTEAFF. The DNA of the CDR3 is TGTGCCAGCAGCCGACGGAGGACAGGGGGCTGGTACACTGAAGCTTTCTTT.

About this clonotype itself: The conserved phenylalanine or tryptophan is not found at the CDR3 terminus, so this likely reflects a read error. V gene TRBV6-1 combines with J gene TRBJ2-4; D is perhaps TRBD2 (5 bases). V dropped 5 bases and J dropped 1 base, with 15 bases sitting between them. CDR3 length: 16 amino acids. Germline V gene lookup returns CDR1 MNHNS and CDR2 SASEGT. CDR3 loop: CASSRGGPGAKNIQYL. In DNA, the CDR3 is TGTGCCAGCAGTCGCGGCGGGCCAGGCGCCAAAAACATTCAGTACTTA.

V and J are TRBV23-1 and TRBJ2-1; D is possibly TRBD1 (5 bases). TRBV23-1 carries the ORF label, with uncertain function. Trimming took off 5 bases at V and 15 bases at J, with 17 bases between the two ends. The CDR3 covers 12 residues. The CDR3 DNA sequence: TGCGCCAGCAGTTATGGGGCATCAGGCCGGTTCTTC. This encodes CASSYGASGRFF.

This clonotype was seen at least ten times. The chain uses TRBV6-1 and TRBJ2-2; 8 positions agree with TRBD2. CDR1 MNHNS and CDR2 SASEGT come from the germline V gene. J gave up 9 bases and V 6 bases, and 9 bases lay outside the gene matches. The CDR3 contains 14 residues. The DNA of the CDR3 is TGTGCCAGCAGAACTAGCGGCCTAATCCGGGAGCTGTTTTTT. Protein: CASRTSGLIRELFF.

This clonotype was seen repeatedly, ten times or more. This sequence joins TRBV12-5 and TRBJ2-5, with D tentatively TRBD2 (5 bases). From germline, CDR1 is LGHNT and CDR2 FRNRAP. The CDR3 is 13 residues long. The germline V and J ends were trimmed by 3 bases and 5 bases, with 10 bases remaining between them. In nucleotides, the CDR3 is TGTGCTAGTGGTTTTGTCGGGGATGAGACCCAGTACTTC. It codes for CASGFVGDETQYF. Full variable domain (outside the CDR3, taken from reference TRBV12-5 and TRBJ2-5): DARVTQTPRHKVTEMGQEVTMRCQPILGHNTVFWYRQTMMQGLELLAYFRNRAPLDDSGMPKDRFSAEMPDATLATLKIQPSEPRDSAVYFCASGFVGDETQYFGPGTRLLVL.

The chain carries TRBV5-6 and TRBJ2-5, with TRBD1 identical over 7 bases. CDR1 is SGHDT, CDR2 YYEEEE, per germline. The ends lost 2 bases at V and 5 bases at J; junction bases unmatched: 6. The CDR3 runs to 14 residues. The CDR3 bases are TGTGCCAGCAGCTTCAAGGGGGCCGAGGAGACCCAGTACTTC. Amino acid sequence: CASSFKGAEETQYF. Together with reference TRBV5-6 and TRBJ2-5, the CDR3 gives the full variable domain: DAGVTQSPTHLIKTRGQQVTLRCSPKSGHDTVSWYQQALGQGPQFIFQYYEEEERQRGNFPDRFSGHQFPNYSSELNVNALLLGDSALYLCASSFKGAEETQYFGPGTRLLVL.

The table lists this clonotype with a few counts. The chain has TRBV28 and TRBJ2-1; 15 bases are a match to TRBD2. The V segment lost 6 bases and the J segment 4 bases; nucleotides outside the gene matches: 4. Germline CDR1 reads MDHEN; CDR2 reads SYDVKM. This CDR3 has 16 residues. The CDR3 DNA follows: TGTGCCAGCAGAGGACTAGCGGGGGGGTCGTACAATGAGCAGTTCTTC. This translates into CASRGLAGGSYNEQFF.

V is TRBV20-1 and J is TRBJ1-5; no clear D gene. CDR1 is DFQATT, CDR2 SNEGSKA, per germline (reference sequence). V lost 6 bases to trimming and J lost 6 bases, with 15 bases between them. This CDR3 region has 13 residues. The CDR3 region has the DNA TGCAGTGCCTCCATGCCAGGTGGTCAGCCCCAGCATTTT. Translating it yields CSASMPGGQPQHF.

The table lists this clonotype with a few counts. The V call is TRBV20-1, the J call TRBJ2-7; D ambiguous. The CDR3 sequence is 13 residues long. The V and J ends lost 3 bases and 0 bases respectively, with 9 bases between them. Germline V gives CDR1 DFQATT, CDR2 SNEGSKA (reference sequence). Here the CDR3 reads CSASPVVSYEQYF. DNA for the CDR3: TGCAGTGCTAGTCCGGTAGTCTCCTACGAGCAGTACTTC.

About this clonotype: The conserved phenylalanine or tryptophan normally closing the CDR3 is absent here, so this likely arose from a read error. The chain uses TRBV11-2 and TRBJ2-1, with D possibly being TRBD2 (6 bases). CDR1 is SGHAT, CDR2 FQNNGV, per germline. CDR3 length equals 12 residues. Between the trimmed V and J ends, which lost 4 bases and 6 bases, there was a span of 7 bases. CDR3 residues: CASSSGGNEQFL. CDR3 nucleotides: TGTGCCAGCAGCTCCGGGGGCAATGAGCAGTTCTTG.